One sample yielded the 18 T cell receptor beta chains listed below, sequenced in a study of blood T cell repertoires in COVID-19. This table comes from immunoSEQ multiplex PCR, and its TCRdb copy is limited to in-frame clones, with some not included. The sample carries around 200,000 clones, less than 85% recorded once. Sequencing used PBMCs or T cells enriched from blood (not recorded which). These receptors were collected from a woman aged 25 to 39 who had recovered from COVID-19.

The rearrangement joins TRBV7-9 to TRBJ2-7; 7 bases fit TRBD2. Germline trimming cut 1 base from V and 6 bases from J; bases unmatched to any gene: 12. Germline CDR1 SEHNR, CDR2 FQNEAQ (reference sequence). The CDR3 spans 16 residues. Here the CDR3 reads CASSLVGSSGAPEQYV. DNA for the CDR3: TGTGCCAGCAGCTTAGTGGGTTCTAGCGGAGCCCCCGAGCAGTACGTC.

The chain carries TRBV2 and TRBJ2-2; TRBD1 aligns across 8 bases. The CDR3 has 14 residues. The V segment lost 6 bases and the J segment 7 bases; nucleotides outside the gene matches: 7. Germline CDR1 SNHLY, CDR2 FYNNEI. DNA of the CDR3: TGTGCCAGCAGGGGACAGGTCGGTTTCGGGGAGCTGTTTTTT. Protein product: CASRGQVGFGELFF.

This rearrangement joins TRBV28 to TRBJ2-7; D may be TRBD1 (5 bases). The CDR3 is 13 amino acids. Germline lookup yields CDR1 MDHEN and CDR2 SYDVKM. Trimming removed 8 bases at V and 4 bases at J, with 15 bases between. The CDR3 is CASRATVYYEQYF. In nucleotides, the CDR3 is TGTGCCAGCCGAGCGACAGTTTATTACGAGCAGTACTTC.

The V call is TRBV7-3, the J call TRBJ1-5; D possibly corresponds to TRBD1 (5 bases). Per germline, CDR1 SGHTA and CDR2 FQGTGA. Trimming stripped 1 base from V and 2 bases from J, with 9 bases between. CDR3 length equals 15 residues. CDR3 in amino acids: CASSLNIGGNQPQHF. The CDR3 DNA reads as TGTGCCAGCAGCTTAAATATAGGGGGCAATCAGCCCCAGCATTTT.

V usage is TRBV11-2 and J usage is TRBJ2-5; possible D gene TRBD1, 5 bases. V lost 8 bases to trimming and J lost 2 bases, with 30 bases between them. The length of the CDR3 is 19 residues. Per the germline V gene, CDR1 is SGHAT and CDR2 is FQNNGV. The CDR3 DNA reads as TGTGCCAGCGCCCCAGGGTCCAGAGCCTGGCAGAGCTTTCAAGAGACCCAGTACTTC. Translating it yields CASAPGSRAWQSFQETQYF.

The genes are TRBV10-3 and TRBJ2-1, with 7 bases that match TRBD1. Germline trimming cut 8 bases from V and 1 base from J; bases unmatched to any gene: 11. The CDR3 has 16 residues. From germline, CDR1 is ENHRY and CDR2 SYGVKD. The CDR3 DNA reads TGTGCCATCGGCGGCACAGGGGTCTATTCCTACAATGAGCAGTTCTTC. This codes for CAIGGTGVYSYNEQFF.

Here the CDR3 reads CASTLYTEAFF. The CDR3, as DNA: TGTGCCAGCACGTTATACACTGAAGCTTTCTTT. The gene calls are TRBV25-1 and TRBJ1-1; unclear D gene. The CDR3 loop spans 11 amino acids. Germline V gives CDR1 MGHDK, CDR2 SYGVNS. V lost 7 bases to trimming and J lost 3 bases, with 6 bases between them.

The chain has TRBV2 and TRBJ1-4; 8 nucleotides align to TRBD1. The CDR3 sequence is 14 residues long. V lost 7 bases to trimming and J lost 7 bases; unmatched junction nucleotides: 8. CDR1 is SNHLY and CDR2 is FYNNEI in the germline V gene. CDR3 in amino acids: CASIRTGGSEKLFF. The CDR3 region has the DNA TGTGCCAGCATCAGAACAGGGGGAAGTGAAAAACTGTTTTTT.

V usage is TRBV5-1 and J usage is TRBJ1-1; D unclear. The CDR3 totals 15 residues. Trimming removed 1 base from V and 6 bases from J, with 16 bases in between. The germline gives CDR1 SGHRS, CDR2 YFSETQ. The CDR3 here is CASSLFAGSSSEAFF. Here the CDR3 DNA reads TGCGCCAGCAGCTTGTTTGCAGGAAGCTCCTCTGAAGCTTTCTTT.

The chain uses TRBV6-5 and TRBJ2-5; no firm D call. The CDR3 runs to 14 residues. The germline CDR1 and CDR2 sequences are MNHEY and SVGAGI. Trimming shortened V by 4 bases and J by 2 bases, and 11 bases separated the two germline ends. Here the CDR3 reads CASSSYNTQETQYF. CDR3 DNA: TGTGCCAGCAGTTCATATAATACACAAGAGACCCAGTACTTC.

This clone came up once. This sample also contains other DNA sequences that code for the same CDR3. V and J are TRBV28 and TRBJ1-5; D gene ambiguous. The CDR3 is 13 amino acids. Per the germline V gene, CDR1 is MDHEN and CDR2 is SYDVKM. V was shortened by 8 bases and J by 0 bases, with 8 bases between the two germline ends. Written as DNA, the CDR3 is TGTGCCAGCGGAGGGCGTAGCAATCAGCCCCAGCATTTT. Amino acid sequence: CASGGRSNQPQHF.

V is TRBV7-3 and J is TRBJ1-1; weak D call: TRBD1 (5 bases). Trimming shortened V by 4 bases and J by 2 bases, and 8 bases separated the two germline ends. Germline CDR1 reads SGHTA; CDR2 reads FQGTGA. The CDR3 extends over 13 amino acids. The CDR3 DNA follows: TGTGCCAGCAGCTCAGGGTTTAACACTGAAGCTTTCTTT. Translation gives CASSSGFNTEAFF.

The rearrangement uses TRBV5-1 and TRBJ1-3, with TRBD1 matching 9 bases. The CDR3 loop spans 13 amino acids. Germline-derived CDR1 and CDR2 are SGHRS and YFSETQ. The V gene end was trimmed by 7 bases and the J gene end by 3 bases; junction bases not matched to a gene: 2. As DNA, the CDR3 is TGCGCCAGCCCGGACAGGGGTGGAAACACCATATATTTT. It specifies CASPDRGGNTIYF.

J is TRBJ1-6 and V is TRBV27; TRBD1 is a possible D gene (6 bases). This CDR3 is 14 amino acids long. Germline loops: CDR1 MNHEY, CDR2 SMNVEV (reference sequence). Trimming removed 6 bases from V and 5 bases from J, with 11 bases in between. Here the CDR3 reads CASSLTGHNSPLHF. For the CDR3, the DNA is TGTGCCAGCAGCTTGACAGGACATAATTCACCCCTCCACTTT.

The rearrangement joins TRBV28 to TRBJ2-1, with D maybe TRBD2 (6 bases). The V gene's germline CDR1 is MDHEN and CDR2 SYDVKM. Trimming removed 8 bases from V and 7 bases from J, with 15 bases in between. The CDR3 extends over 13 amino acids. CDR3 protein: CASRTGGRNEQFF. The CDR3 coding sequence is TGTGCCAGCCGCACTGGGGGGAGGAATGAGCAGTTCTTC.

The V and J genes are TRBV15 and TRBJ2-1, with 9 nucleotides matching TRBD2. Germline V lookup: CDR1 LNHNV, CDR2 YYDKDF (reference sequence). The CDR3 is made up of 15 amino acids. The ends lost 5 bases at V and 7 bases at J; junction bases unmatched: 9. The CDR3 loop is CATSPWRGGPNEQFF. Written as DNA, the CDR3 is TGTGCCACCAGCCCATGGCGGGGGGGCCCTAATGAGCAGTTCTTC.

In this sample, this clone turned up once. The chain is built from TRBV28 and TRBJ2-3; maybe TRBD2 (6 bases). The germline V and J ends were trimmed by 7 bases and 0 bases, with 14 bases remaining between them. Germline values: CDR1 MDHEN, CDR2 SYDVKM. The CDR3 is 15 residues long. CDR3 loop: CASTLWGTSTDTQYF. The CDR3 coding sequence is TGTGCCAGCACCTTATGGGGGACTAGCACAGATACGCAGTATTTT.

The chain carries TRBV12-3 or TRBV12-4 and TRBJ2-5; D gene uncertain. The CDR3 sequence is 12 residues long. Trimming removed 7 bases at V and 2 bases at J, with 8 bases between. CDR3 region: CASMAVQETQYF. CDR3 nucleotides: TGTGCCAGCATGGCGGTACAAGAGACCCAGTACTTC.